Shown below are 9 T cell receptor beta chains from a single sample sequenced in a study of CXCR3-negative and CXCR3-positive naive CD8 T cells. The method, 5' RACE with UMI labels, was used to prepare the TRB cDNA libraries. TCRdb processed the 5' RACE reads again and assigns one entry to each CDR3 protein, with no DNA. Here the sample table reports roughly 100,000 distinct CDR3 sequences. Sample: naive CXCR3- CD8+ T cells from blood. The sample's subset: CD45RO-CCR7+CD27+CD95- naive CD8+ T cells lacking CXCR3 (TNR3-). The source of these receptors is a human donor in good health. Some clones in this sample may be carry-over from other donors' samples.

This chain joins TRBV4-1 and TRBJ1-2; TCRdb's D gene call, TRBD1, goes unchecked for lack of DNA. This CDR3 region has 15 residues. In germline, CDR1 is MGHRA, CDR2 YSYEKL. The CDR3 region is CASSLTDRGDYGYTF.

The gene calls are TRBV29-1 and TRBJ2-7. CDR3 length equals 13 residues. Germline V gene sequence: CDR1 SQVTM, CDR2 ANQGSEA. The CDR3 is CSVDADASPKQYF.

The chain recombines TRBV6-2 or TRBV6-3 with TRBJ2-3; the D call of TRBD1 rests on TCRdb alone, since no DNA is present to check it. Per the germline V gene, CDR1 is MNHEY and CDR2 is SVGEGT. The CDR3 sequence is 17 residues long. CDR3: CASSAPRGRERTDTQYF.

The V and J genes are TRBV7-8 and TRBJ2-3; no DNA is available, so the TRBD1 call from TCRdb remains unchecked. Germline CDR1 reads SGHVS; CDR2 reads FQNEAQ. This CDR3 is 15 amino acids long. CDR3: CASSLTGGEENVQYF.

This chain joins TRBV5-4 and TRBJ1-1; no DNA is available, so the TRBD1 call from TCRdb remains unchecked. This CDR3 is 13 amino acids long. Germline V lookup: CDR1 SGHNT, CDR2 YYREEE (reference sequence). The CDR3 region is CASTETGGMEAFF.

The V call is TRBV5-5, the J call TRBJ2-1; TCRdb's D gene call, TRBD2, goes unchecked for lack of DNA. The CDR3 covers 14 residues. The V gene's germline CDR1 is SGHKS and CDR2 YYEKEE (reference sequence). The CDR3 is CASSLLEGNNEQFF.

V gene TRBV7-9 combines with J gene TRBJ1-2. The CDR3 covers 16 residues. Germline CDR1 SEHNR, CDR2 FQNEAQ (reference sequence). The chain's CDR3 is CASSLAMEAGIYGYTF. Complete variable domain (other parts from reference TRBV7-9 and TRBJ1-2): DTGVSQNPRHKITKRGQNVTFRCDPISEHNRLYWYRQTLGQGPEFLTYFQNEAQLEKSRLLSDRFSAERPKGSFSTLEIQRTEQGDSAMYLCASSLAMEAGIYGYTFGSGTRLTVV.

This chain connects TRBV6-5 to TRBJ1-2; there is no DNA to check the TCRdb D call of TRBD1. The germline V gene has CDR1 MNHEY and CDR2 SVGAGI. This CDR3 comprises 13 residues. The CDR3 protein is CASSWGQGYGYTF.

The chain employs TRBV20-1 and TRBJ1-4. The CDR3 extends over 14 amino acids. Looked up from germline, CDR1 is DFQATT and CDR2 is SNEGSKA (reference sequence). This CDR3 is CSAPERASNEKLFF.